One and the same sample provided the 7 T cell receptor beta chains below, sequenced in a study of T cells in Graves' hyperthyroidism and ophthalmopathy (dated 2019 in TCRdb). Libraries came from multiplex PCR. Sequencing used an Illumina HiSeq 2000. The TCR beta CDR3 regions were amplified from RNA transcripts. A first-round RT-PCR of the TCR CDR3 used the HTBI primer set with the Qiagen OneStep RT-PCR kit. The raw public data were reprocessed by TCRdb itself: fastp quality trimming at Q25, MiXCR clonotype calling, in-frame beta chains only. Entries are consolidated by CDR3 protein sequence, retaining the most common genes and DNA. The sample data list approximately 600,000 distinct CDR3 sequences, and 15% to 20% of these were observed just once. The ten largest clones add up to less than 4.5% of the sample. Specimen: blood. The receptors stem from a woman in her 30s with Graves' hyperthyroidism.

Comment on this clonotype: This could be a read error, since a much larger clone is one nucleotide away. This is likely a read error, given that the CDR3 carries no conserved phenylalanine or tryptophan at its end. The V gene is TRBV6-4, the J gene TRBJ2-7, with TRBD2 matching over 8 bases. Germline V gene lookup returns CDR1 MRHNA and CDR2 SNTAGT. This CDR3 has 17 amino acids. After removal of 6 bases from V and 0 bases from J, the junction contained 13 bases not matched to a gene. CDR3 sequence reads: CASSPIPDREGSYEQYL. The CDR3 DNA follows: TGTGCCAGCAGCCCTATACCAGATCGGGAGGGCTCCTACGAGCAGTACCTC.

This clonotype was counted many times. This chain joins TRBV6-2 or TRBV6-3 and TRBJ2-7; D is unclear. CDR1 is MNHEY and CDR2 is SVGEGT in the germline V gene. The CDR3 spans 13 residues. The V gene lost 4 bases and the J gene lost 0 bases, with 7 bases spanning the gap. The CDR3 nucleotides are TGTGCCAGCAGTTCGGTAAGCTCCTACGAGCAGTACTTC. Amino acids: CASSSVSSYEQYF.

The gene calls are TRBV2 and TRBJ2-3, with D perhaps given as TRBD1 or TRBD2 (6 bases each). The V gene lost 5 bases and the J gene lost 2 bases, with 11 bases spanning the gap. Germline CDR1 is SNHLY and CDR2 is FYNNEI. This CDR3 spans 14 amino acids. CDR3 coding DNA: TGTGCCAGCAGTACTGGGGGGCACACAGATACGCAGTATTTT. Protein product: CASSTGGHTDTQYF.

This chain links TRBV12-3 or TRBV12-4 with TRBJ2-1; the match to TRBD2 covers 8 bases. CDR3 length equals 15 residues. Unmatched junction bases numbered 15, after V lost 7 bases and J lost 10 bases. The CDR3 here is CASMEGTSNYEEQFF. Here the CDR3 DNA reads TGTGCCAGCATGGAGGGGACTAGTAATTATGAAGAGCAGTTCTTC.

This clonotype was observed many times. CDR3 in amino acids: CASSLNVGGGFVYEQYF. The CDR3 DNA reads as TGTGCCAGCAGCTTAAATGTGGGTGGTGGATTCGTCTACGAGCAGTACTTC. The J gene is TRBJ2-7, the V gene TRBV11-2; no reliable D call. The CDR3 has 17 amino acids. Looked up from germline, CDR1 is SGHAT and CDR2 is FQNNGV. Deletions cut 2 bases from V and 3 bases from J, with 20 bases between.

This clonotype has at least ten counts. The chain recombines TRBV7-2 with TRBJ2-5; no clear D gene. In germline, CDR1 is SGHTA, CDR2 FQGNSA. The CDR3 runs to 12 residues. Trimming stripped 5 bases from V and 5 bases from J, with 9 bases between. CDR3 nucleotides: TGTGCCAGCAGCAGGCTAGTCGAGACCCAGTACTTC. Translation gives CASSRLVETQYF.

The chain links TRBV5-4 to TRBJ2-1; 9 nucleotides match TRBD2. The CDR3 consists of 14 residues. Germline loops: CDR1 SGHNT, CDR2 YYREEE (reference sequence). The V and J ends lost 5 bases and 3 bases, in that order; junction bases with no gene match: 3. The CDR3 spells CASRRTSVYNEQFF. The CDR3 nucleotides are TGTGCCAGCAGGAGGACTAGCGTCTACAATGAGCAGTTCTTC.